This TCR beta chain was retrieved from a study of regulatory T cells in long-lasting Graves disease (dated by TCRdb to about 2021). For the wider study: Newly diagnosed Graves' disease patients had taken antithyroid drugs for less than 3 months. Peripheral blood TCR sequencing and RNA sequencing compared persistent Graves' disease patients with newly diagnosed Graves' disease patients. The study was registered as a clinical trial and conducted in China. TCR sequencing covered roughly 13 persistent and roughly 20 newly diagnosed Graves' disease patients, 33 samples in total.

The study at large found these results: The authors noted that the small sample size was a limitation that may lower accuracy. Because the primary lesion, thyroid tissue, could not be accessed, the study looked at peripheral blood alone. Lower TCR Shannon entropy and fewer highly expanded clones were observed in persistent Graves' disease patients than in newly diagnosed patients, which suggested clonal expansion. TRBV28, TRBJ1-2 and TRBJ2-5 were preferentially used in persistent disease, while TRBV20-1 and TRBJ2-1 were favored in newly diagnosed disease. A larger number of public clonotypes was shared among persistent patients (around 2,500) than among newly diagnosed patients (around 870). Only the TCR beta chain was sequenced and analyzed.

The time point label, read with the paper, signifies: newly diagnosed GD, antithyroid drugs for less than 3 months. For both TCR sequencing and RNA sequencing, RNA was extracted from PBMCs in TRIzol. The diagnosis of Graves' disease followed American Thyroid Association guidelines. The patients came from an endocrinology department in Xi'an, China. From each patient, about 8.9 milliliters of peripheral blood was collected into an EDTA anticoagulant tube. Ficoll Paque Plus density gradient separation was used to isolate PBMCs, and no additional T cell sorting was done. An Agilent 2100 Bioanalyzer and agarose gel were used to assess RNA quality, and a NanoDrop 2000 was used to measure RNA concentration. Libraries were made using multiplex PCR. TCRdb shows the sequencer as Illumina HiSeq 4000. CDR3 regions were amplified by Arm-PCR with iRepertoire HTBI primers to construct TCR beta libraries. Before sequencing, the PCR products went through gel purification. For the original study's pipeline: Gene usage analysis of CDR3 amino acid clonotypes relied on the roughly 60 TRBV and 14 TRBJ segments identified across samples. Filtered high-quality paired reads were merged into contigs using COPE and FqMerger. BLAST was used to align contigs to IMGT TRBV, TRBD and TRBJ reference genes, with CDR3 defined following IMGT. Clonotypes above 0.1% frequency were classified as highly expanded clones. Shannon entropy was used to measure repertoire diversity, and the Gini coefficient was used to measure V-J evenness. A clonotype found in more than one individual was treated as public. The raw public reads went through TCRdb reprocessing: fastp at Q25, MiXCR clone calling, in-frame beta chains kept. Every entry covers one CDR3 protein and lists the most common genes and DNA from its rows. The V and J calls, along with clone size, are taken from TCRdb and not from the paper's own processing. The sample contains 500,000 to 700,000 distinct CDR3 sequences, less than 20% of them found a single time. About 17% of the sample is held by the ten biggest clonotypes.

Its CDR3 holds 13 amino acids, cysteine through phenylalanine. The sequence is cut down to CDR3 DNA, 39 bases in frame from base 1. Here V drops 4 bases and J drops 5 bases, and the junction holds 2 bases not matched to any gene. Concerning this clonotype itself: No cognate antigen has been identified for it. No much larger clone is present one base from it, and per-base qualities are unavailable.

This same sample was also part of a study on T cells in Graves' hyperthyroidism and ophthalmopathy. The second study also describes: Stable Graves' hyperthyroidism was defined as no progression to ophthalmopathy during 18 months of follow-up. Hyperthyroidism patients were aged 18 to 65 years and newly diagnosed, with disease duration of less than 2 months. Exclusion was applied to patients with uncontrolled infections, other autoimmune diseases, pregnancy or lactation. Diagnoses relied on clinical symptoms, serum thyroxine and TRAb, thyroid ultrasound and orbital computed tomography. A first-round RT-PCR of the TCR CDR3 used the HTBI primer set with the Qiagen OneStep RT-PCR kit. Most expanded thyroid clonotypes (frequency above 0.001) were also detected in blood, suggesting blood repertoires may reflect thyroid immune responses. Ophthalmopathy was separated from stable hyperthyroidism by a 13 V-J signature model, with approximately 85% sensitivity and 81% to 82% specificity obtained in cross-validation and 80%/75% obtained in testing. In validation, progression to ophthalmopathy was predicted by the model with 70.59% sensitivity and 72% to 85% specificity, a median of approximately 6.5 months before onset. To identify TCR V-J signatures that set the groups apart, the researchers used a discovery cohort of 100 patients, made up of 40 to 45 with Graves' ophthalmopathy and 57 with stable Graves' hyperthyroidism. An independent validation cohort of under 20 hyperthyroidism patients and 17 patients who later progressed to ophthalmopathy tested prospective prediction of ophthalmopathy. The 75 to 100 discovery patients were randomly split 7:3 into training and test sets. In six Graves' hyperthyroidism patients, the study also compared T-cell repertoires from thyroid tissue with T-cell repertoires from blood. After sampling, hyperthyroidism patients received methimazole starting at 30 mg daily, and ophthalmopathy patients received high-dose intravenous methylprednisolone. A second multiplex PCR round built the libraries, followed by size selection and purification. Libraries were sequenced paired-end with 100 bp reads on an Illumina HiSeq2000. Raw data were processed with SOAPnuke, discarding reads with adapters, uncalled bases, mean Phred below 15, or no exact constant-primer or identifier match. High-quality paired reads were merged with COPE v1.2.5, and unique nucleotide sequences were defined as clonotypes. Clonotypes were aligned to IMGT TRBV, TRBD and TRBJ reference segments using MiTCR v1.1. Only V-J combinations with frequency above 0.0001, covering 99% to 99.2% of repertoires, were analysed. A TCS score was defined as the ratio between F50 (clonal expansion) and ExV (chaos), using BLOSUM62-based TCRdist between CDR3 peptides within each V-J. Welch's t-statistics and random forest reduced 514 V-J features to roughly 13, which were used in a naive Bayes classifier (R e1071). Sample size was not statistically predetermined, and investigators were not blinded to group allocation. The paper describes TCR Vbeta CDR3 sequencing of around 140 peripheral blood samples, made up of about 41 ophthalmopathy patients, some 76 hyperthyroidism patients and 17 progressor patients.

Rearrangement joined TRBV12-3 or TRBV12-4 to TRBJ2-4, with 7 bases matching TRBD1. Sequencing used peripheral blood mononuclear cells (PBMCs), obtained at new diagnosis, from a patient treated with antithyroid drugs. This receptor was taken from a woman aged 25 to 39 with Graves disease. Donor details come from another sample of the same person, matched by shared clones. The DNA sequence is as follows: TGTGCCAGCAGTTACAGGGGTGAAAACATTCAGTACTTC. Its coded protein is CASSYRGENIQYF.